This T cell receptor (beta chain) was captured by sequencing in a study of human T cells and chemical hapten exposure. Across the study: Each patch test put 0.01% DPC on the upper back, and results were read at 6 days.

This CDR3 region has 18 residues. V lost 1 base and J lost 0, with 13 bases in between. Germline V gives CDR1 SGHVS, CDR2 FNYEAQ. Time point of the sample: patch test 2, 6 weeks after DPC sensitization. Treatment reported: therapeutic diphenylcyclopropenone sensitization with weekly scalp DPC. Alopecia patients, 18 to 70 years old and DPC-suitable, served as donors. It was unfractionated whole blood from which total RNA was extracted. The table lists this clonotype with a few counts. The library attached unique molecular identifiers to individual cDNA molecules. TCRdb reprocessed the RACE reads with MiXCR, giving one entry per CDR3 protein. Among tens of thousands of distinct CDR3 sequences listed, approximately 11% were seen once.

The material was whole blood, obtained in connection with sensitization to the hapten diphenylcyclopropenone (DPC). The rearrangement uses TRBV7-6 and TRBJ2-6, with D unresolved. This receptor was obtained from a man aged 40-49 years with alopecia areata. Some clones in this sample may be carry-over from other donors' samples. As DNA, the CDR3 is TGTGCCAGCAGCTTAGAGGGTCTCCCAAACTCTGGGGCCAACGTCCTGACTTTC. Protein sequence: CASSLEGLPNSGANVLTF.